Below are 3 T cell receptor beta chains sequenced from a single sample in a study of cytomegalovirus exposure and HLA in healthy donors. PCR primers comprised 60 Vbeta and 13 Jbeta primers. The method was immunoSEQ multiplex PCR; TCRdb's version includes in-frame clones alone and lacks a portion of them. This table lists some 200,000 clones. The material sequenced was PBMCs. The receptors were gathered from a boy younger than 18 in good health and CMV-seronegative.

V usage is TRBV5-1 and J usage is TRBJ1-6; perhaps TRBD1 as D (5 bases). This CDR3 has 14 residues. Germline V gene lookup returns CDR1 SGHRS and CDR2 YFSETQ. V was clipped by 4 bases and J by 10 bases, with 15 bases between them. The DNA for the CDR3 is TGCGCCAGCAGCCTACAGGAATTAAGCTCACCCCTCCACTTT. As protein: CASSLQELSSPLHF.

CDR3 DNA: TGTGCCAGCAGCTTATTAGCGGGGGGGCGTACAGATACGCAGTATTTT. Its translation: CASSLLAGGRTDTQYF. The gene calls are TRBV7-6 and TRBJ2-3; 11 bases align to TRBD2. V shed 2 bases and J 3 bases; nucleotides not matched to a gene: 4. There are 16 residues in the CDR3. Germline-derived CDR1 and CDR2 are SGHVS and FNYEAQ.

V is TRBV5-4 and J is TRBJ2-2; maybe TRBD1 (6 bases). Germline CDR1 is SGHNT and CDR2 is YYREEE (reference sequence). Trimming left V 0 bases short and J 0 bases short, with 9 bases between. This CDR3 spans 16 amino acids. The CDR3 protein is CASSLGQVANTGELFF. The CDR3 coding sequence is TGTGCCAGCAGCTTGGGACAGGTAGCGAACACCGGGGAGCTGTTTTTT.